The clone carrying this T cell receptor (beta chain) was seen a single time. The antigen is unknown. This entry is derived from a study of cytomegalovirus exposure and HLA in healthy donors. Germline V gene sequence: CDR1 LNHDA, CDR2 SQIVND (reference sequence). The CDR3 is made up of 15 amino acids. The V end was cut by 6 bases, the J end by 1 base, with 15 bases between. A multiplex PCR was run with 60 Vbeta primers and 13 Jbeta primers. The data were produced by immunoSEQ multiplex PCR, yet TCRdb's version contains in-frame clones alone and is incomplete. The table records 90,000 to 150,000 clones, about 76% of them present only once. Points from the study as a whole: Analysis performed later found 16,000 or so TCR beta sequences associated with HLA alleles at 0.05 false discovery rate. A list of more than 150 TCR beta chains associated with cytomegalovirus was given. Some segments of the V type, notably TRBV6-2 and TRBV6-3, were excluded as indistinguishable.

This chain uses TRBV19 with TRBJ1-1; perhaps TRBD1 as D (5 bases). The source is a woman in her 40s in good health and CMV-seropositive. The sample comprised PBMCs. The CDR3 is CASRKDTGGNTEAFF. CDR3 bases: TGTGCCAGTAGGAAGGATACGGGGGGGAACACTGAAGCTTTCTTT.